Presented here are 26 T cell receptor beta chains from one specimen sequenced in a study of cytomegalovirus exposure and HLA in healthy donors. PCR employed 60 Vbeta and 13 Jbeta primers. TCRdb's table, derived via immunoSEQ multiplex PCR, lists solely in-frame clones and lacks some. The sample holds about 130,000 clones, about 74% seen once. What was sequenced was PBMCs. The receptors derive from a man younger than 35 in good health and CMV-seropositive.

V is TRBV28 and J is TRBJ1-1; no reliable D call. The V gene lost 3 bases and the J gene lost 6 bases, with 14 bases spanning the gap. Looked up from germline, CDR1 is MDHEN and CDR2 is SYDVKM. The length of the CDR3 is 14 residues. The CDR3, as DNA: TGTGCCAGCAGTTTTGGGCCTACCCACCCTGAAGCTTTCTTT. This sequence encodes CASSFGPTHPEAFF.

The chain carries TRBV7-2 and TRBJ1-2; 8 nucleotides line up with TRBD1. J gave up 7 bases and V 3 bases, and 10 bases lay outside the gene matches. Germline V gene data show CDR1 as SGHTA and CDR2 as FQGNSA. The CDR3 totals 15 residues. CDR3 amino acids: CASSLYSTGGSGYTF. The CDR3 coding sequence is TGTGCCAGCAGCTTGTATAGTACAGGGGGGAGTGGCTACACCTTC.

J is TRBJ1-2 and V is TRBV10-3; weak D call: TRBD1 (6 bases). Trimming took 2 bases from V and 0 from J, leaving 16 bases between them. The CDR3 sequence is 17 residues long. Germline assignment: CDR1 ENHRY and CDR2 SYGVKD. DNA for the CDR3: TGTGCCATCAGTGAGCTAGGGACCGGGACAACTAACTATGGCTACACCTTC. Its translation: CAISELGTGTTNYGYTF.

This clone was detected once. The chain joins TRBV5-4 to TRBJ2-7; TRBD1 is a possible D gene (5 bases). Germline values: CDR1 SGHNT, CDR2 YYREEE (reference sequence). CDR3 length equals 13 residues. V lost 0 bases and J lost 5, with 9 bases in between. In DNA, the CDR3 is TGTGCCAGCAGCTTGGTACAGGCTAACGAGCAGTACTTC. This codes for CASSLVQANEQYF.

The genes are TRBV5-4 and TRBJ2-7; 10 bases are a match to TRBD1. The CDR3 has 15 amino acids. Per the germline V gene, CDR1 is SGHNT and CDR2 is YYREEE (reference sequence). V lost 4 bases, J lost 3 bases, and 7 bases stayed unmatched. The DNA of the CDR3 is TGTGCCAGCAGCCTGAAGAGGACAGGGGGCTACGAGCAGTACTTC. Its translation: CASSLKRTGGYEQYF.

A few counts support this clone. The chain has TRBV7-9 and TRBJ1-3, with a tentative D call TRBD1 (5 bases). Trimming shortened V by 3 bases and J by 4 bases, and 10 bases separated the two germline ends. The V gene's germline CDR1 is SEHNR and CDR2 FQNEAQ (reference sequence). The CDR3 consists of 14 residues. The CDR3 bases are TGTGCCAGCAGCTTTAAGGGGAACGGAAACACCATATATTTT. Amino acids: CASSFKGNGNTIYF.

This chain connects TRBV25-1 to TRBJ2-1; the D is unclear. The CDR3 is 11 residues long. V was pared by 8 bases and J by 2 bases, with 4 bases between. Germline lookup yields CDR1 MGHDK and CDR2 SYGVNS. CDR3 residues: CASGPYNEQFF. CDR3 coding DNA: TGTGCCAGCGGCCCCTACAATGAGCAGTTCTTC.

V is TRBV19 and J is TRBJ2-3; D not resolved. Trimming left V 6 bases short and J 0 bases short, with 10 bases between. CDR3 length: 14 amino acids. Looked up from germline, CDR1 is LNHDA and CDR2 is SQIVND (reference sequence). The CDR3, as DNA: TGTGCCAGTAGGAGGAGAACTAGCACAGATACGCAGTATTTT. It specifies CASRRRTSTDTQYF.

In its sample, this clone is medium-sized. The chain joins TRBV6-4 to TRBJ2-1, with TRBD1 matching over 10 bases. V trimming: 2 bases; J trimming: 7 bases; junction bases outside the gene matches: 5. The germline V gene encodes CDR1 MRHNA and CDR2 SNTAGT. The CDR3 sequence is 15 residues long. CDR3 nucleotides: TGTGCCAGCAGTGACGGGACAGGGGAAAGAAATGAGCAGTTCTTC. Residues: CASSDGTGERNEQFF.

The chain links TRBV9 to TRBJ2-3; D is uncertain. CDR1 is SGDLS, CDR2 YYNGEE, per germline. V shed 4 bases and J shed 6 bases, with 12 bases lying between them. This CDR3 spans 13 amino acids. CDR3 DNA sequence: TGTGCCAGCAGCCTAAAATATCGGGATACGCAGTATTTT. This gives the protein CASSLKYRDTQYF. Complete variable domain (other parts from reference TRBV9 and TRBJ2-3): DSGVTQTPKHLITATGQRVTLRCSPRSGDLSVYWYQQSLDQGLQFLIQYYNGEERAKGNILERFSAQQFPDLHSELNLSSLELGDSALYFCASSLKYRDTQYFGPGTRLTVL.

V usage is TRBV9 and J usage is TRBJ2-7, with TRBD2 identical over 10 bases. This CDR3 comprises 17 residues. Germline-derived CDR1 and CDR2 are SGDLS and YYNGEE. Unmatched junction bases numbered 14, after V lost 4 bases and J lost 4 bases. CDR3 sequence reads: CASSPGGAGGRKYEQYF. The DNA for the CDR3 is TGTGCCAGCAGCCCCGGGGGAGCGGGAGGGCGTAAATACGAGCAGTACTTC.

This sequence joins TRBV7-8 and TRBJ1-5, with 8 bases that match TRBD1. CDR3 size: 16 residues. J was trimmed by 3 bases and V by 4 bases; bases with no gene match: 8. In germline, CDR1 is SGHVS, CDR2 FQNEAQ. In DNA form, the CDR3 reads TGTGCCAGCAGCTCAAGCCAGGGGGCGATCAATCAGCCCCAGCATTTT. Translation gives CASSSSQGAINQPQHF.

This chain joins TRBV30 and TRBJ1-2; weak D call: TRBD1 (5 bases). This CDR3 is 12 amino acids long. Deletions cut 4 bases from V and 6 bases from J, with 12 bases between. CDR1 GTSNPN and CDR2 SVGIG come from the germline V gene (reference sequence). The DNA for the CDR3 is TGTGCCTGGACCAGGGAGGCACATGGCTACACCTTC. It yields the protein CAWTREAHGYTF.

The V gene is TRBV7-9, the J gene TRBJ2-1; 7 positions agree with TRBD2. CDR3 length equals 14 residues. Per germline, CDR1 SEHNR and CDR2 FQNEAQ (reference sequence). J lost 9 bases, V lost 10 bases, and 15 bases had no gene match. The CDR3 coding sequence is TGTGCCACCGACTTGTCTGGGGGGGTGGGTGAGCAGTTCTTC. Translating gives CATDLSGGVGEQFF. The complete variable domain, with remaining parts taken from reference TRBV7-9 and TRBJ2-1, reads DTGVSQNPRHKITKRGQNVTFRCDPISEHNRLYWYRQTLGQGPEFLTYFQNEAQLEKSRLLSDRFSAERPKGSFSTLEIQRTEQGDSAMYLCATDLSGGVGEQFFGPGTRLTVL.

J is TRBJ2-6 and V is TRBV28; D is perhaps TRBD1 (6 bases). CDR1 is MDHEN, CDR2 SYDVKM, per germline. The V and J ends lost 6 bases and 1 base respectively, with 13 bases between them. There are 16 residues in the CDR3. DNA for the CDR3: TGTGCCAGCAGACCCAGGGGCGAGTCTGGGGCCAACGTCCTGACTTTC. Translating it yields CASRPRGESGANVLTF.

The chain combines TRBV29-1 with TRBJ2-4, with a possible D match to TRBD1 (6 bases). Germline V CDR1 and CDR2: SQVTM, ANQGSEA. The CDR3 contains 14 residues. The germline V and J ends were trimmed by 4 bases and 8 bases, with 18 bases remaining between them. The DNA for the CDR3 is TGCAGCGTTGGGACAGCCGCACCCATGGACATTCAGTACTTC. It codes for CSVGTAAPMDIQYF. The whole variable domain, remainder taken from reference TRBV29-1 and TRBJ2-4, is SAVISQKPSRDICQRGTSLTIQCQVDSQVTMMFWYRQQPGQSLTLIATANQGSEATYESGFVIDKFPISRPNLTFSTLTVSNMSPEDSSIYLCSVGTAAPMDIQYFGAGTRLSVL.

This rearrangement joins TRBV29-1 to TRBJ2-2, with TRBD1 matching 9 bases. This CDR3 has 14 amino acids. Germline CDR1 SQVTM, CDR2 ANQGSEA. Trimming took 4 bases from V and 3 from J; bases not matched to a gene: 3. CDR3 amino acids: CSVGGTGYTGELFF. The CDR3 nucleotides read TGCAGCGTTGGCGGGACAGGGTACACCGGGGAGCTGTTTTTT.

The rearrangement uses TRBV27 and TRBJ2-1, with D possibly being TRBD2 (7 bases). The CDR3 contains 15 residues. Deletions cut 6 bases from V and 2 bases from J, with 14 bases between. The germline V gene encodes CDR1 MNHEY and CDR2 SMNVEV (reference sequence). The CDR3 DNA is TGTGCCAGCAGAGGGGGGGTTGGGACCTACAATGAGCAGTTCTTC. Its translation is CASRGGVGTYNEQFF.

This chain connects TRBV28 to TRBJ2-7, with D possibly TRBD2 on 5 matching bases. V dropped 3 bases and J dropped 5 bases, with 11 bases sitting between them. This CDR3 comprises 13 residues. The germline gives CDR1 MDHEN, CDR2 SYDVKM. As DNA, the CDR3 is TGTGCCAGCAGTTTCGGGTCGGGGAACGAGCAGTACTTC. Protein product: CASSFGSGNEQYF.

This clone has only one observation. The chain employs TRBV18 and TRBJ2-2, with D unresolved. The germline CDR1 and CDR2 sequences are KGHSH and LQKENI. V was clipped by 3 bases and J by 6 bases, with 5 bases between them. The CDR3 runs to 12 residues. This chain's CDR3 is CASSPLAGELFF. CDR3 in DNA: TGTGCCAGCTCACCCCTAGCCGGGGAGCTGTTTTTT.

About this clone: The sample contains more than one DNA sequence encoding this CDR3. J is TRBJ2-7 and V is TRBV25-1; 9 nucleotides align to TRBD1. Germline V lookup: CDR1 MGHDK, CDR2 SYGVNS. V shed 5 bases and J 3 bases; nucleotides not matched to a gene: 8. CDR3 length: 15 amino acids. The DNA for the CDR3 is TGTGCCAGCAGTCCCTCCAACAGGGGGCTCTACGAGCAGTACTTC. As protein: CASSPSNRGLYEQYF.

The table lists this clone with a few counts. The V call is TRBV10-2, the J call TRBJ1-1, with a tentative D call TRBD1 (6 bases). This CDR3 spans 14 amino acids. Germline V lookup: CDR1 WSHSY, CDR2 SAAADI. The V gene lost 6 bases and the J gene lost 1 base, with 12 bases spanning the gap. CDR3 sequence reads: CASRGEGGNTEAFF. As DNA, the CDR3 is TGCGCCAGCAGGGGGGAAGGGGGGAACACTGAAGCTTTCTTT.

The rearrangement links TRBV19 to TRBJ1-4; the match to TRBD1 covers 8 bases. The CDR3 covers 14 residues. Germline-derived CDR1 and CDR2 are LNHDA and SQIVND (reference sequence). The junction had 4 bases not matched to a gene; V was cut back by 4 bases and J by 6 bases. The CDR3 reads CASSTLTGDEKLFF. In nucleotides, the CDR3 is TGTGCCAGTAGTACCCTGACAGGGGATGAAAAACTGTTTTTT.

The chain combines TRBV15 with TRBJ2-7; D perhaps matches TRBD1 (5 bases). The V gene lost 1 base and the J gene lost 5 bases, with 12 bases spanning the gap. The CDR3 runs 14 residues. Germline CDR1 LNHNV, CDR2 YYDKDF (reference sequence). CDR3 sequence: CATSRGKGAHEQYF. Written as DNA, the CDR3 is TGTGCCACCAGCAGAGGGAAAGGGGCCCACGAGCAGTACTTC.

The genes are TRBV18 and TRBJ1-5; D unresolved. V was pared by 4 bases and J by 3 bases, with 10 bases between. The germline CDR1 and CDR2 sequences are KGHSH and LQKENI. The CDR3 has 14 residues. The CDR3 region is CASSRGGINQPQHF. The CDR3 DNA sequence: TGTGCCAGCTCACGCGGAGGGATCAATCAGCCCCAGCATTTT. The full variable domain, with the rest looked up from reference TRBV18 and TRBJ1-5, is NAGVMQNPRHLVRRRGQEARLRCSPMKGHSHVYWYRQLPEEGLKFMVYLQKENIIDESGMPKERFSAEFPKEGPSILRIQQVVRGDSAAYFCASSRGGINQPQHFGDGTRLSIL.

The rearrangement links TRBV7-3 to TRBJ2-3; 7 bases match TRBD2. The CDR3 contains 15 residues. Germline-derived CDR1 and CDR2 are SGHTA and FQGTGA. J was trimmed by 2 bases and V by 1 base; bases with no gene match: 3. In DNA form, the CDR3 reads TGTGCCAGCAGCTTAAATGGGGGGGACACAGATACGCAGTATTTT. This gives the protein CASSLNGGDTDTQYF.